The T cell receptor (beta chain) described here comes from a study of a mutant IDH1 vaccine in newly diagnosed glioma. Across the whole study: Most patients had received both radiotherapy and temozolomide, the prior options being radiotherapy, temozolomide, or both. Held at week 35, visit V12 was the safety follow-up, and visit V13 followed at week 47.

Repertoires were generated with immunoSEQ multiplex PCR, while TCRdb's copy carries only in-frame clones and drops some. The sample shows about 26,000 clones, over 65% of them seen only once. The V segment lost 4 bases and the J segment 6 bases; nucleotides outside the gene matches: 9. Looked up from germline, CDR1 is SQVTM and CDR2 is ANQGSEA. The CDR3 length is 14 residues. Indicated time point: week 35, safety follow-up. Each dose delivered 300 ug of mutant IDH1 20-mer peptide subcutaneously with imiquimod. Concerning this clone itself: Its cognate antigen is unknown.

This chain links TRBV29-1 with TRBJ1-2, with TRBD1 identical over 9 bases. This specimen consisted of PBMCs, obtained from a glioma patient whose treatment included an IDH1 peptide vaccine. The clonotype originates from a man aged 30-40 years with glioma. The CDR3, as DNA: TGCAGCGTTGCCCTGGACAGGGGTAAGGATGGCTACACCTTC. Translating it yields CSVALDRGKDGYTF.